Described below is a single T cell receptor beta chain sequence and its context. In the authors' methods: Reference gene primer amplification gave estimated nucleated cell counts. Produced via immunoSEQ multiplex PCR; TCRdb's table is partial and in-frame only. V and J calls and clone size come straight from that table; D and trimming were deduced from the DNA. Of 110,000 or so clones listed, roughly nine tenths are singletons. CDR3 size: 21 residues. This specimen comes from a study of blood T cell repertoires in COVID-19. Study overall: There were acute and convalescent COVID-19 samples, and they came from the United States, Italy and Spain. PBMCs, B-cell-depleted T cells, or T cells provided the cDNA or gDNA that made up the material.

The clonotype originates from a man between 65 and 85 years old with active or convalescent COVID-19. The rearrangement links TRBV21-1 to TRBJ2-5; TRBD2 is taken as the D call from the table, unchecked against the DNA. TRBV21-1 is a known pseudogene. The sequenced sample was peripheral blood. CDR3 in amino acids: CASSKGSLSILAGGQDETQYF. DNA of the CDR3: TGTGCCAGCAGCAAAGGGTCCCTTTCTATTTTAGCGGGAGGGCAGGATGAGACCCAGTACTTC.